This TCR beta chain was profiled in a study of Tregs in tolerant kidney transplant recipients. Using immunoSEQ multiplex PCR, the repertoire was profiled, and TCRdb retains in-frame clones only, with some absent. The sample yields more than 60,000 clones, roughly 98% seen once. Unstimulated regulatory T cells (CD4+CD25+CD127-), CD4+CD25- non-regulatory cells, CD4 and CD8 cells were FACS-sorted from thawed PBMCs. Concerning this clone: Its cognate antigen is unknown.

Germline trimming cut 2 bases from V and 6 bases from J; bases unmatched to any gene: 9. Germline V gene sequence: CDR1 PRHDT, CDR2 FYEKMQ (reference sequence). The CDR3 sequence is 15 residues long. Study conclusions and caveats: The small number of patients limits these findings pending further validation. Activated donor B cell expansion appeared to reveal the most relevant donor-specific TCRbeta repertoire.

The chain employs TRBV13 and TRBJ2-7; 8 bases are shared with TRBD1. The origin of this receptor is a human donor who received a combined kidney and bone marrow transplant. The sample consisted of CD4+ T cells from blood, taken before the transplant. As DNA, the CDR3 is TGTGCCAGCAGCTTATCCGGGACAGGTCCATTCGAGCAGTACTTC. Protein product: CASSLSGTGPFEQYF.